This T cell receptor beta chain was sequenced during a study of T cell responses to AZD1222 COVID-19 vaccine. Details on this clone: What it binds is not known.

The CDR3 is 13 residues long. Germline lookup yields CDR1 SGHTA and CDR2 FQGTGA. V was trimmed by 2 bases and J by 3 bases, leaving 4 bases between them. Measured with immunoSEQ multiplex PCR; TCRdb has only the in-frame clones, and not every one. In the table there are 150,000 to 200,000 clones, over 85% of which are singletons. Study results and caveats: The span of vaccine-associated CD4 TCRs extended across spike, with dominance at 160-218 and 743-854. Baseline seropositivity occurred in only a handful of AZD1222 recipients. Per reports, nearly half of all spike-specific TCRs target regions that are unmutated in variants. Mostly white British, mostly female donors; authors suggested clonal diversity may be underestimated.

The sequence was obtained from an adult who received the MenACWY meningococcal vaccine as a control. The chain combines TRBV7-3 with TRBJ2-2; D gene unclear. Sequenced here: peripheral blood, sampled 28 days after the second dose of the MenACWY control vaccine. As DNA, the CDR3 is TGTGCCAGCAGCTTAGGGCACACCGGGGAGCTGTTTTTT. This sequence encodes CASSLGHTGELFF.